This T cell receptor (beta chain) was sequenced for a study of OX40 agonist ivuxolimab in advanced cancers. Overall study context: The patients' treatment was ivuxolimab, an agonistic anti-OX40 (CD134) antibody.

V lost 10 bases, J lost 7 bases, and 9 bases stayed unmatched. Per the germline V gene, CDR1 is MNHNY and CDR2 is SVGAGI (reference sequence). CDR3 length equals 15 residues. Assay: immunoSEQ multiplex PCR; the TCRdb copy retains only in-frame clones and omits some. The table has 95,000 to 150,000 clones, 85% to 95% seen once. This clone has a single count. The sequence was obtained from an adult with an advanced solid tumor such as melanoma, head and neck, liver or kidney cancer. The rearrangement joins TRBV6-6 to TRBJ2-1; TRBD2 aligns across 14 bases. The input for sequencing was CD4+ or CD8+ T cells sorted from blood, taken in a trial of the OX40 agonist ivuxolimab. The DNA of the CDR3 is TGTGCCACCGGGACTAGCGGGGGACCTACTAATGAGCAGTTCTTC. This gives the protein CATGTSGGPTNEQFF.